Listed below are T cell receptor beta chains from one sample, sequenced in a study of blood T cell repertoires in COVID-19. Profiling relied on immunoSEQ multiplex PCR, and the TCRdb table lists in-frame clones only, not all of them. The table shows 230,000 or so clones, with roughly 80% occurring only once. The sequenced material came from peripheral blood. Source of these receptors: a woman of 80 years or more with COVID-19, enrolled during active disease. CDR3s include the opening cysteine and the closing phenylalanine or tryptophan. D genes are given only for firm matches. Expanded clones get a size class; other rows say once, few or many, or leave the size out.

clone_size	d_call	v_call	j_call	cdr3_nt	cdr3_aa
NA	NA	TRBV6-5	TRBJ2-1	TGTGCCAGCAGGGCGGGACCGACCTACAATGAGCAGTTCTTC	CASRAGPTYNEQFF
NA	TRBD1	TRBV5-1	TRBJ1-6	TGCGCCAGCGCGCGGACAGGAGATAATTCACCCCTCCACTTT	CASARTGDNSPLHF
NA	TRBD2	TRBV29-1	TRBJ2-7	TGCAGCGTTGATAACCAGCGGGAGAACTCCTACGAGCAGTACTTC	CSVDNQRENSYEQYF
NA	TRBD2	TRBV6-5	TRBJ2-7	TGTGCCAGCAGCCGGGGAGCGGGAGGGGCCTACGAGCAGTACTTC	CASSRGAGGAYEQYF
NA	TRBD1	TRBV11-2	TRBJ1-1	TGTGCCAGCAGCTCCCTCGGGACAGGGCCCACTGAAGCTTTCTTT	CASSSLGTGPTEAFF
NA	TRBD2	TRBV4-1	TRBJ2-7	TGCGCCAGCAGCCAAGAATACCCTTTGCGGGAGTACCGAAACGAGCAGTACTTC	CASSQEYPLREYRNEQYF
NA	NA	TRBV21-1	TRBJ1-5	TGTGCCAGCAGCAAAGTTCCGGTTAGCAATCAGCCCCAGCATTTT	CASSKVPVSNQPQHF
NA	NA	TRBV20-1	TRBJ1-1	TGCAGTGCTAGGAGTACGACTGAAGCTTTCTTT	CSARSTTEAFF
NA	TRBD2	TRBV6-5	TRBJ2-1	TGTGCCAGCAGTTACTCGAGGCTAGCGGGGGGAGGAGAGCAGTTCTTC	CASSYSRLAGGGEQFF
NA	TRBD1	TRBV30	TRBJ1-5	TGTGCCTGGAGTCCACAGGGGGCGCGTGTCAGCAGCAATCAGCCCCAGCATTTT	CAWSPQGARVSSNQPQHF
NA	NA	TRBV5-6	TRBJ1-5	TGTGCCAGCAGCTTGGGACGGACGGGAAGCAATCAGCCCCAGCATTTT	CASSLGRTGSNQPQHF
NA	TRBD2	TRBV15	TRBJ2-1	TGTGCCACCAGCAGAGATTTGGGACTAGCGGTCTACAATGAGCAGTTCTTC	CATSRDLGLAVYNEQFF
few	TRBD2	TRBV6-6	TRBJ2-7	TGTGCCAGCAGTTCGGCGGGAGGATGGGAGCAGTACTTC	CASSSAGGWEQYF
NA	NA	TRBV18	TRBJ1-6	TGTGCCAGCTCACCATCAGTGACAGCGACCCTTTCCGGGAGAGGTTCACCCCTCCACTTT	CASSPSVTATLSGRGSPLHF
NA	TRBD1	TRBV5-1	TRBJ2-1	TGCGCCAGCAGCTCGTCGGGACAGGGACCAGATGAGCAGTTCTTC	CASSSSGQGPDEQFF
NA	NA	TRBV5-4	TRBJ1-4	TGTGCCAGCAGCCTACAGGGAGTACGTGAAAAACTGTTTTTT	CASSLQGVREKLFF
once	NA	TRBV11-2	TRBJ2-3	TGTGCCAGCAGCCTAGGTCTGAGGGGGAGGGCCACAGATACGCAGTATTTT	CASSLGLRGRATDTQYF
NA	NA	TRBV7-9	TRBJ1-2	TGTGCCAGCAGCTTGGGTGGAGGGTTGGTTCCCTATGGCTACACCTTC	CASSLGGGLVPYGYTF
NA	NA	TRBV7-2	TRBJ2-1	TGTGCCACCACCTCTTACGGTTCCTACAATGAGCAGTTCTTC	CATTSYGSYNEQFF
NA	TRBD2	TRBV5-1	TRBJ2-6	TGCGCCAGCACGACTAGCGGGAGCTCTGGGGCCAACGTCCTGACTTTC	CASTTSGSSGANVLTF
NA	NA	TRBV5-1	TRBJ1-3	TGCGCCAGCAGCTTGGGGGTAGCCTCTGGAAACACCATATATTTT	CASSLGVASGNTIYF
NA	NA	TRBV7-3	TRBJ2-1	TGTGCCAGCAGCTTACGGGGTTCGTACAATGAGCAGTTCTTC	CASSLRGSYNEQFF
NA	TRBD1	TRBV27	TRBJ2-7	TGTGCCAGCAGCTGGGACAGGAGAGCCTACGAGCAGTACTTC	CASSWDRRAYEQYF
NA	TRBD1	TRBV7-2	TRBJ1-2	TGTGCCAGCAGCTTGCGGGGACAGGGTTTTAATGGCTACACCTTC	CASSLRGQGFNGYTF
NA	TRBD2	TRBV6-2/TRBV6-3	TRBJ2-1	TGTGCCAGCAGTGGCGGCGGGAGGGGGTCCTACAATGAGCAGTTCTTC	CASSGGGRGSYNEQFF
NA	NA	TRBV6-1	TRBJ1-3	TGTGCCAGCAGTGAAAGGCCGCGGGGATGGGGGGGCACCGCGGGGTTGTCTGGAAACACCATATATTTT	CASSERPRGWGGTAGLSGNTIYF
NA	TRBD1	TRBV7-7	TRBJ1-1	TGTGCTAGCAGCTGGGGACAGACGGCCACTGAAGCTTTCTTT	CASSWGQTATEAFF
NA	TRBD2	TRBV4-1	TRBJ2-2	TGCGCCAGCAGCCAAGGCGGCGGGGGGACCTACACCGGGGAGCTGTTTTTT	CASSQGGGGTYTGELFF
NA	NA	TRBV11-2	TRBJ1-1	TGTGCCAGCAGCTTAGTGCCGGGGATCACTGAAGCTTTCTTT	CASSLVPGITEAFF
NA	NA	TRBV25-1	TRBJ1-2	TGTGCCAGCAGTCGGGGGAACTATGGCTACACCTTC	CASSRGNYGYTF
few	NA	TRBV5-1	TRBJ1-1	TGCGCCAGCAGCTTGAGGGGTGGGAACACTGAAGCTTTCTTT	CASSLRGGNTEAFF
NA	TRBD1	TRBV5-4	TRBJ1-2	TGTGCCAGCAGCTTCCAGGGGGCCCGAGGAGGCTACACCTTC	CASSFQGARGGYTF
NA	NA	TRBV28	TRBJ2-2	TGTGCCAGCAGCCCGCTAGGCGGGGAGCTGTTTTTT	CASSPLGGELFF
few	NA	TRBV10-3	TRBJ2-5	TGTGCCATCAGGGCGGCCCAGGGAATAGAGACCCAGTACTTC	CAIRAAQGIETQYF
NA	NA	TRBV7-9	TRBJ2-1	TGTGCCAGCAGCTTCGGTGAGAATGAGCAGTTCTTC	CASSFGENEQFF
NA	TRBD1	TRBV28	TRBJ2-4	TGTGCCAGCAGTCCTCTACTACCCGGACAGGGCTACATTCAGTACTTC	CASSPLLPGQGYIQYF
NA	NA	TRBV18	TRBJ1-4	TGTGCCAGCTCACCCAGCTGGGGCTCCAACGAAAAACTGTTTTTT	CASSPSWGSNEKLFF
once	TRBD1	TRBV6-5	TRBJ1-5	TGTGCCAGCCGGGACAGGTCTTTTAGCAATCAGCCCCAGCATTTT	CASRDRSFSNQPQHF
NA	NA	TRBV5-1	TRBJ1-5	TGCGCCAGCAGCTTGGATTTCGATCAGCCCCAGCATTTT	CASSLDFDQPQHF
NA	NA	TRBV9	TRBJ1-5	TGTGCCAGCAGCGTAGACAGCTATCAGCCCCAGCATTTT	CASSVDSYQPQHF
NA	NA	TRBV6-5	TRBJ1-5	TGTGCCAGCAGGGGGCCCGAACAGGTGGGACCCCAGCATTTT	CASRGPEQVGPQHF
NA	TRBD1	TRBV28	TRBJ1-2	TGTGCCAGCAGAGGACAGGGGCGGGATGGCTACACCTTC	CASRGQGRDGYTF
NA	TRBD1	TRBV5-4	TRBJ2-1	TGTGCCAGCAGCTTGCCAGGGGGTAGGATTGAGCAGTTCTTC	CASSLPGGRIEQFF
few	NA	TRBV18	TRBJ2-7	TGTGCCAGCTCATCAACCCGGGTAGCAGACTACGAGCAGTACTTC	CASSSTRVADYEQYF
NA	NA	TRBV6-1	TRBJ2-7	TGTGCCAGCAGTGAGAAGGGAGGAAGCTCCTACGAGCAGTACTTC	CASSEKGGSSYEQYF
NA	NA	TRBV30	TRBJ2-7	TGTGCCTGTGACTACGGTTTACCCTACGAGCAGTACTTC	CACDYGLPYEQYF
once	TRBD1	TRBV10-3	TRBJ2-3	TGTGCCATCAGCCAGATGGGACAGACACCAGATACGCAGTATTTT	CAISQMGQTPDTQYF
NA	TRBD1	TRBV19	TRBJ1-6	TGTGCCAGTAGTCCCAGACAGGGGGATAATTCACCCCTCCACTTT	CASSPRQGDNSPLHF